This T cell receptor beta chain came from a study of shared clonotypes between healthy human individuals. TCRdb keeps only in-frame clones here, not all; method: immunoSEQ multiplex PCR. The repertoire holds over 2 million clones, with 95% as singletons. Germline V lookup: CDR1 SQVTM, CDR2 ANQGSEA. V gave up 3 bases and J gave up 7 bases, with 9 bases separating them. The CDR3 consists of 11 residues. The gene calls are TRBV29-1 and TRBJ1-2; D uncertain. The sequence came from a man younger than 35 in good health. Sequencing was performed on naive CD4+ T cells sorted from blood. The subset: CD45RA+ positively selected. The CDR3 reads CSVDREGGYTF. The CDR3, as DNA: TGCAGCGTTGACAGAGAAGGTGGCTACACCTTC.